This is a list of T cell receptor beta chains from one sample in a study of Tregs in tolerant kidney transplant recipients. Repertoires were generated with immunoSEQ multiplex PCR, while TCRdb's copy carries only in-frame clones and drops some. Among 55,000 to 75,000 clones, roughly 86% were seen once, and the ten largest hold 3.8%. The starting material was CD4+ T cells from blood (PBMCs), obtained 6 months after the transplant. Receptors were obtained from a human patient who received a combined kidney and bone marrow transplant. The T cells may partly be graft donor cells. The CDR3 runs from the conserved cysteine through the conserved F or W. The order of the fields is J gene, V gene, D gene, CDR3 protein. A D gene is named only where the DNA matches it firmly.

J gene: NA; V gene: TRBV5-1; D gene: TRBD2; CDR3 protein: CASTALGSGSSHYEQYF
J gene: TRBJ2-7; V gene: TRBV7-2; D gene: TRBD2; CDR3 protein: CASSLAGSWGGGSEQYF
J gene: TRBJ1-2; V gene: TRBV11-2; D gene: TRBD1; CDR3 protein: CASSERQGMNGYTF
J gene: TRBJ1-2; V gene: TRBV29-1; D gene: TRBD1; CDR3 protein: CSAHRGLSGYTF
J gene: TRBJ1-5; V gene: TRBV7-8; D gene: TRBD1; CDR3 protein: CASSLASGTGYQPQHF
J gene: TRBJ1-6; V gene: TRBV9; D gene: NA; CDR3 protein: CASSPREGRWDSPLHF
J gene: TRBJ1-2; V gene: TRBV5-5; D gene: NA; CDR3 protein: CASSLSGFYGYTF
J gene: TRBJ1-4; V gene: TRBV11-3; D gene: NA; CDR3 protein: CASSLQGYANEKLFF
J gene: TRBJ1-2; V gene: TRBV6-1; D gene: NA; CDR3 protein: CASSASPYGYTF
J gene: TRBJ2-1; V gene: TRBV7-3; D gene: TRBD2; CDR3 protein: CASSLAGGYNEQFF
J gene: TRBJ2-2; V gene: TRBV7-2; D gene: NA; CDR3 protein: CASSLSHAGELFF
J gene: TRBJ1-5; V gene: TRBV7-2; D gene: TRBD1; CDR3 protein: CASSFNPRQGGNQPQHF
J gene: TRBJ1-1; V gene: TRBV7-9; D gene: NA; CDR3 protein: CASSLEAGPSTEAFF
J gene: TRBJ2-5; V gene: TRBV6-1; D gene: NA; CDR3 protein: CASSPSWGPQETQYF
J gene: TRBJ1-1; V gene: TRBV2; D gene: NA; CDR3 protein: CASFRRPGNTEAFF
J gene: TRBJ2-1; V gene: TRBV4-3; D gene: NA; CDR3 protein: CASSDREGSYNEQFF
J gene: TRBJ2-5; V gene: TRBV5-4; D gene: NA; CDR3 protein: CASSFPTSSSGETQYF
J gene: TRBJ1-2; V gene: TRBV13; D gene: NA; CDR3 protein: CASSLSPGTNYGYTF
J gene: TRBJ2-7; V gene: TRBV14; D gene: NA; CDR3 protein: CASSQVRLGEQYF
J gene: TRBJ2-7; V gene: TRBV15; D gene: TRBD1; CDR3 protein: CATRPQGVPYEQYF
J gene: TRBJ1-3; V gene: TRBV7-2; D gene: NA; CDR3 protein: CASSFGPGSGNTIYF
J gene: TRBJ2-2; V gene: TRBV7-3; D gene: TRBD1; CDR3 protein: CASSTGQVNTGELFF
J gene: TRBJ2-3; V gene: TRBV5-1; D gene: TRBD1; CDR3 protein: CASSLDRVRTDTQYF
J gene: TRBJ2-5; V gene: TRBV5-1; D gene: NA; CDR3 protein: CASSLVGEETQYF
J gene: TRBJ1-3; V gene: TRBV5-5; D gene: TRBD1; CDR3 protein: CASSTDRSSGNTIYF
J gene: TRBJ2-1; V gene: TRBV10-3; D gene: NA; CDR3 protein: CAINMTATTYNEQFF
J gene: TRBJ2-1; V gene: TRBV7-3; D gene: TRBD2; CDR3 protein: CASSLAGVSYNEQFF
J gene: TRBJ1-5; V gene: TRBV6-1; D gene: NA; CDR3 protein: CVSSEQSDQPQHF
J gene: TRBJ1-2; V gene: TRBV4-2; D gene: NA; CDR3 protein: CASSNHNSFYGYTF
J gene: TRBJ1-2; V gene: TRBV7-9; D gene: NA; CDR3 protein: CASNDFLNGYTF
J gene: TRBJ2-1; V gene: TRBV19; D gene: TRBD2; CDR3 protein: CASSITSGGIYNEQFF
J gene: TRBJ1-5; V gene: TRBV19; D gene: NA; CDR3 protein: CASSQLDSNQPQHF
J gene: TRBJ2-3; V gene: TRBV29-1; D gene: NA; CDR3 protein: CSVEKRGTDTQYF
J gene: TRBJ2-7; V gene: TRBV4-2; D gene: TRBD1; CDR3 protein: CASSQDLPGQGAYLGQYF
J gene: TRBJ1-2; V gene: TRBV10-3; D gene: TRBD1; CDR3 protein: CAISEGQGNGHTF
J gene: TRBJ2-3; V gene: TRBV28; D gene: NA; CDR3 protein: CASITGDTQYF
J gene: TRBJ2-2; V gene: TRBV19; D gene: NA; CDR3 protein: CASSMRGTGELFF
J gene: TRBJ2-1; V gene: TRBV7-2; D gene: NA; CDR3 protein: CASSPSEVRLGFF
J gene: TRBJ1-2; V gene: TRBV25-1; D gene: TRBD1; CDR3 protein: CASSATGVFGYTF
J gene: TRBJ1-2; V gene: TRBV7-9; D gene: NA; CDR3 protein: CASSSTAIYGYTF
J gene: TRBJ1-1; V gene: TRBV18; D gene: NA; CDR3 protein: CASSVGSGRMAFF
J gene: TRBJ2-1; V gene: TRBV30; D gene: NA; CDR3 protein: CAWSGVIVWEQFF
J gene: TRBJ2-1; V gene: TRBV7-3; D gene: NA; CDR3 protein: CASGLRAGVLDEQFF
J gene: TRBJ2-7; V gene: TRBV30; D gene: NA; CDR3 protein: CAWSGSGVYEQYF
J gene: TRBJ2-1; V gene: TRBV9; D gene: NA; CDR3 protein: CASSTRDFPYNEQFF
J gene: TRBJ2-2; V gene: TRBV28; D gene: NA; CDR3 protein: CASSYGPDTGELFF
J gene: TRBJ2-5; V gene: TRBV18; D gene: NA; CDR3 protein: CASSPGGTQETQYF
J gene: TRBJ2-5; V gene: TRBV5-1; D gene: TRBD2; CDR3 protein: CASSLWGGSQETQYF
J gene: TRBJ2-1; V gene: TRBV11-3; D gene: NA; CDR3 protein: CASSSRRGGHNEQFF
J gene: TRBJ1-4; V gene: TRBV25-1; D gene: NA; CDR3 protein: CASCAAAGVNEKLFF
J gene: TRBJ2-2; V gene: TRBV9; D gene: TRBD1; CDR3 protein: CASRTGYNTGELFF
J gene: TRBJ1-1; V gene: TRBV6-6; D gene: NA; CDR3 protein: CASSRQAWDTEAFF
J gene: TRBJ2-1; V gene: TRBV7-9; D gene: NA; CDR3 protein: CASSLAGAGEQFF
J gene: TRBJ2-7; V gene: TRBV6-6; D gene: NA; CDR3 protein: CASSYKASGASYEQYF
J gene: TRBJ2-7; V gene: TRBV30; D gene: NA; CDR3 protein: CAWSLGHGYEQYF
J gene: TRBJ2-7; V gene: TRBV5-4; D gene: TRBD1; CDR3 protein: CASSYSGDRVYEQYF
J gene: TRBJ2-1; V gene: TRBV28; D gene: NA; CDR3 protein: CASSFVRTGRPYNEQFF
J gene: TRBJ1-1; V gene: TRBV18; D gene: NA; CDR3 protein: CASSSGVNTEAFF
J gene: TRBJ1-2; V gene: TRBV2; D gene: NA; CDR3 protein: CASKGDSGSYGYTF